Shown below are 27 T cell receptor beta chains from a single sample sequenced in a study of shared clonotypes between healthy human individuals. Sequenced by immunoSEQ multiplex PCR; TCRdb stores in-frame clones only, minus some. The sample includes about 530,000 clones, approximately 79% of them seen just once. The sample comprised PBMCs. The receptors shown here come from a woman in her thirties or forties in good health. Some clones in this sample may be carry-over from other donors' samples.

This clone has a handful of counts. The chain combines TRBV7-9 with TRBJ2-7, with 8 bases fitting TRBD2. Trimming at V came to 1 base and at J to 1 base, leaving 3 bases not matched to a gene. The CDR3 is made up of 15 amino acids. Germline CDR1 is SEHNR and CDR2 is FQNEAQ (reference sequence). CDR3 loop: CASSLGGTRSYEQYF. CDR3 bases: TGTGCCAGCAGCTTAGGTGGGACTAGATCCTACGAGCAGTACTTC.

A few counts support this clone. CDR3 in DNA: TGTGCCAGCAGTGAAGCGCTTATCTGGGGGACTAACAATGAGCAGTTCTTC. Amino acids: CASSEALIWGTNNEQFF. The gene calls are TRBV2 and TRBJ2-1; 7 bases fit TRBD2. The length of the CDR3 is 17 residues. V was pared by 0 bases and J by 5 bases, with 10 bases of the junction left unmatched. Germline lookup yields CDR1 SNHLY and CDR2 FYNNEI.

CDR3 loop: CASSPGPTADTQYF. CDR3 nucleotide sequence: TGTGCCAGCAGCCCGGGACCTACGGCAGATACGCAGTATTTT. The V and J genes are TRBV7-8 and TRBJ2-3; D is possibly TRBD1 or TRBD2 (5 bases each). Trimming pared 5 bases from V and 4 bases from J, leaving 13 bases between. This CDR3 is built from 14 residues. Germline V gene lookup returns CDR1 SGHVS and CDR2 FQNEAQ.

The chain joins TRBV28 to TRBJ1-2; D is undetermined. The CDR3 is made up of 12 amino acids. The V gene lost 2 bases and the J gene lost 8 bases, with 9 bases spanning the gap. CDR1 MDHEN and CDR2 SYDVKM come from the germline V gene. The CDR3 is CASSLSRRGYTF. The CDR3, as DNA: TGTGCCAGCAGTTTAAGTCGGAGAGGCTACACCTTC.

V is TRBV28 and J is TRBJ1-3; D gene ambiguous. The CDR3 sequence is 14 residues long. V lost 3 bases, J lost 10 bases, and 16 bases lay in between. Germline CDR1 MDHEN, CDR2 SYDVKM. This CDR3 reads CASSFWQYETTIYF. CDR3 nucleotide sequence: TGTGCCAGCAGTTTCTGGCAGTATGAAACAACCATATATTTT.

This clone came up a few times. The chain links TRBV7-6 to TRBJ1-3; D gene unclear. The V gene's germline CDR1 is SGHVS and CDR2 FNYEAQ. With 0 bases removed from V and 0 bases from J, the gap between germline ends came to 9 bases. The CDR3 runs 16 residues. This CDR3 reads CASSLAVVNSGNTIYF. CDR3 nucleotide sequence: TGTGCCAGCAGCTTAGCGGTGGTGAACTCTGGAAACACCATATATTTT.

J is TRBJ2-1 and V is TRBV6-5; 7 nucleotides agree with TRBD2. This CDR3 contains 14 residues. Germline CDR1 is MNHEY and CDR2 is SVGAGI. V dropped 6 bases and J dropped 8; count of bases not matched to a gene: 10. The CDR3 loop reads CASRTGGSAHEQFF. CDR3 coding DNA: TGTGCCAGCAGAACCGGGGGGAGCGCCCATGAGCAGTTCTTC.

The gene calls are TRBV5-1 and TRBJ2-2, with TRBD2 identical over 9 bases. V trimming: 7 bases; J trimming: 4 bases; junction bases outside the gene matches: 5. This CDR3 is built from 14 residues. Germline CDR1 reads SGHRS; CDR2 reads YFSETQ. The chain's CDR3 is CASRREGRTGELFF. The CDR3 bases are TGCGCCAGCCGGCGGGAGGGCCGCACCGGGGAGCTGTTTTTT.

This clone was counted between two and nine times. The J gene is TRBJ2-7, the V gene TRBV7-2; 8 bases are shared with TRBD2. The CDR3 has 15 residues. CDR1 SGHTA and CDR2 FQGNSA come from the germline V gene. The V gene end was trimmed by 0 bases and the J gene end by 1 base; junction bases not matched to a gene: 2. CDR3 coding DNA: TGTGCCAGCAGCTTAGCTCCTAGCGGGTCCTACGAGCAGTACTTC. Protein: CASSLAPSGSYEQYF.

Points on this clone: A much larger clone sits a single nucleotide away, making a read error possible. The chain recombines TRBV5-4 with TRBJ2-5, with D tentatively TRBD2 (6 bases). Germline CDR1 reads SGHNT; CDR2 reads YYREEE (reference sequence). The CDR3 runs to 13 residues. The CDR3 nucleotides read TGTGCCAGCAGCTTGGTACCCCGGGAGACCCAGCACTTC. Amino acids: CASSLVPRETQHF.

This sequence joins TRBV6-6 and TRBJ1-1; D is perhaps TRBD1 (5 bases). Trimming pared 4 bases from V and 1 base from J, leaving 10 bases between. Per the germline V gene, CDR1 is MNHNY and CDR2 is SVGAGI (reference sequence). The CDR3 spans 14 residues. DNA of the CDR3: TGTGCCAGCAGTTTGGACGGACAGAACACTGAAGCTTTCTTT. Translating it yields CASSLDGQNTEAFF.

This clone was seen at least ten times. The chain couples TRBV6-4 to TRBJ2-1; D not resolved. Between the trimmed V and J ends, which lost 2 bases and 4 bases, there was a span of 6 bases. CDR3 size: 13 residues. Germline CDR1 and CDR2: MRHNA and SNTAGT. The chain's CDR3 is CASSDEEYNEQFF. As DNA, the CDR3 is TGTGCCAGCAGTGACGAGGAGTACAATGAGCAGTTCTTC.

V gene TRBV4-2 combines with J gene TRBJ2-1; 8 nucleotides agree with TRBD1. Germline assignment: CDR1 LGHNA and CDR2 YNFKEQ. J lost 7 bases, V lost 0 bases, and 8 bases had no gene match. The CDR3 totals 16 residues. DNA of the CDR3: TGTGCCAGCAGCCAAGAATTTGGACAGGGAGGTAATGAGCAGTTCTTC. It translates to CASSQEFGQGGNEQFF.

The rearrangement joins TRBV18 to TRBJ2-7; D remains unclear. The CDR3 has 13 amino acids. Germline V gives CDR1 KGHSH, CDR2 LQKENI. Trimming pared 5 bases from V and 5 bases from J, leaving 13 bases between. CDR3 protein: CASSANSANEQYF. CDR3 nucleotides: TGTGCCAGCTCAGCCAACAGTGCCAACGAGCAGTACTTC.

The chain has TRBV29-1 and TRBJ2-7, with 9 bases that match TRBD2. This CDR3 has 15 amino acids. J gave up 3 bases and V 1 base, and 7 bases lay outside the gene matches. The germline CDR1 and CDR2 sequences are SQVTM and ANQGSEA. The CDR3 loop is CSVEGLAGTVYEQYF. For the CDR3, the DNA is TGCAGCGTTGAAGGCCTAGCGGGAACCGTCTACGAGCAGTACTTC.

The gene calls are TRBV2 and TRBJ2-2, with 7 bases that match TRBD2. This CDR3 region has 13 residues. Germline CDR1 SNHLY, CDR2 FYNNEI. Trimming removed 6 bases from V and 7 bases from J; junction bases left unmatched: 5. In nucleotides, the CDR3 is TGTGCCAGCAGGACAACTAGCGTCGGGGAGCTGTTTTTT. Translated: CASRTTSVGELFF.

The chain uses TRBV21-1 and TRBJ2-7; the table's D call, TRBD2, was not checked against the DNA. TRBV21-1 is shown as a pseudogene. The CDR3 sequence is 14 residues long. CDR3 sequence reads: CASAPAGCSYEQYF. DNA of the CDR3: TGTGCCAGCGCCCCGGCGGGGTGCTCCTACGAGCAGTACTTC.

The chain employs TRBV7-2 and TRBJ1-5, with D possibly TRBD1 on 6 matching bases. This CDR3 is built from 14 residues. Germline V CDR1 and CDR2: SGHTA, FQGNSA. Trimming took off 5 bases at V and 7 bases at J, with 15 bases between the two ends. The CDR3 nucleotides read TGTGCCAGCAGCGGAGGGGGGGATTACCAGCCCCAGCATTTT. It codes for CASSGGGDYQPQHF.

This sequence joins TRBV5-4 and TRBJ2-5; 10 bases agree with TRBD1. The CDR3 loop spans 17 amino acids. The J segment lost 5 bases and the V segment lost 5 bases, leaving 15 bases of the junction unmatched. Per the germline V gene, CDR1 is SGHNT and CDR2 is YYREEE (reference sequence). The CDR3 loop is CASRSGTGAVLQETQYF. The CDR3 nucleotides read TGTGCCAGCAGGTCCGGGACAGGGGCCGTGTTGCAGGAGACCCAGTACTTC.

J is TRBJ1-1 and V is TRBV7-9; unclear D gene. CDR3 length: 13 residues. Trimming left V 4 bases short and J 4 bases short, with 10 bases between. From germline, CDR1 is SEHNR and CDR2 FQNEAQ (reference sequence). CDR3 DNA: TGTGCCAGCAGCTCGGAGTTAGGCACTGAAGCTTTCTTT. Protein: CASSSELGTEAFF.

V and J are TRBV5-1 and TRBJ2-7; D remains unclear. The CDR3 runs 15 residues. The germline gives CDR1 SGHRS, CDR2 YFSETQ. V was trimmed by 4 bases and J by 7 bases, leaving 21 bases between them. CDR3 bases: TGCGCCAGCAGCGCAACCCCCGGGTCCGCCGGGGAGCAGTACTTC. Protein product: CASSATPGSAGEQYF.

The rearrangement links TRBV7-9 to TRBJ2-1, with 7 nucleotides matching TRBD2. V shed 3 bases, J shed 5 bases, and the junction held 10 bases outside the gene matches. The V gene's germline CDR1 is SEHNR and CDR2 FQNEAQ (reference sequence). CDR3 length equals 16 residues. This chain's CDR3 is CASSFNPGGRDNEQFF. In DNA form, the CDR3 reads TGTGCCAGCAGCTTCAACCCGGGAGGAAGGGACAATGAGCAGTTCTTC. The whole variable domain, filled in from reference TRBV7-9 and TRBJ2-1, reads DTGVSQNPRHKITKRGQNVTFRCDPISEHNRLYWYRQTLGQGPEFLTYFQNEAQLEKSRLLSDRFSAERPKGSFSTLEIQRTEQGDSAMYLCASSFNPGGRDNEQFFGPGTRLTVL.

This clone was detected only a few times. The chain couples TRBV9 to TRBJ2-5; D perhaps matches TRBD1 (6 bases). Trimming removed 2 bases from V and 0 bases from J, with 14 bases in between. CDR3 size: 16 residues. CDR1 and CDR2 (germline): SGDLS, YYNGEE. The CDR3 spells CASSVRGGSYQETQYF. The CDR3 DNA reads TGTGCCAGCAGCGTTAGAGGGGGATCGTACCAAGAGACCCAGTACTTC.

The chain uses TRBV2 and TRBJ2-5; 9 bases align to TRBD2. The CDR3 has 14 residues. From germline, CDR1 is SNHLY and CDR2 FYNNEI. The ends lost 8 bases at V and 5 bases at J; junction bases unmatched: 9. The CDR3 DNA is TGTGCCAGCTGTAGCGGGAGATTTGTGGAGACCCAGTACTTC. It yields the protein CASCSGRFVETQYF.

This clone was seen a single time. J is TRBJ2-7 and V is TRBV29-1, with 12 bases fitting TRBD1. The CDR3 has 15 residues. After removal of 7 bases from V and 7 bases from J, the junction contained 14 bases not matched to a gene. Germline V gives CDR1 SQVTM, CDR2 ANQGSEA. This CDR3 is CSAGDPGQGAREQYF. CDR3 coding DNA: TGCAGCGCGGGGGACCCGGGACAGGGGGCACGGGAGCAGTACTTC.

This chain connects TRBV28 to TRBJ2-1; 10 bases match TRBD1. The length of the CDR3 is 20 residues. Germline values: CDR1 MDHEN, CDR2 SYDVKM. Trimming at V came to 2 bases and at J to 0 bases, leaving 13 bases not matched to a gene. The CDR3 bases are TGTGCCAGCAGTTTAGAGACCGGGACAGGGGATTTCTCCTCCTACAATGAGCAGTTCTTC. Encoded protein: CASSLETGTGDFSSYNEQFF.

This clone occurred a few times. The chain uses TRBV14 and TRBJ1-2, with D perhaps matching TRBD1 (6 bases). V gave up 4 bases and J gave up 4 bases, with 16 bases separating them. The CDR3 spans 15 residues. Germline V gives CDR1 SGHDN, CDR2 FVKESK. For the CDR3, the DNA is TGTGCCAGCAGCCCTGGGCAGGGGATTTTCTATGGCTACACCTTC. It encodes CASSPGQGIFYGYTF.